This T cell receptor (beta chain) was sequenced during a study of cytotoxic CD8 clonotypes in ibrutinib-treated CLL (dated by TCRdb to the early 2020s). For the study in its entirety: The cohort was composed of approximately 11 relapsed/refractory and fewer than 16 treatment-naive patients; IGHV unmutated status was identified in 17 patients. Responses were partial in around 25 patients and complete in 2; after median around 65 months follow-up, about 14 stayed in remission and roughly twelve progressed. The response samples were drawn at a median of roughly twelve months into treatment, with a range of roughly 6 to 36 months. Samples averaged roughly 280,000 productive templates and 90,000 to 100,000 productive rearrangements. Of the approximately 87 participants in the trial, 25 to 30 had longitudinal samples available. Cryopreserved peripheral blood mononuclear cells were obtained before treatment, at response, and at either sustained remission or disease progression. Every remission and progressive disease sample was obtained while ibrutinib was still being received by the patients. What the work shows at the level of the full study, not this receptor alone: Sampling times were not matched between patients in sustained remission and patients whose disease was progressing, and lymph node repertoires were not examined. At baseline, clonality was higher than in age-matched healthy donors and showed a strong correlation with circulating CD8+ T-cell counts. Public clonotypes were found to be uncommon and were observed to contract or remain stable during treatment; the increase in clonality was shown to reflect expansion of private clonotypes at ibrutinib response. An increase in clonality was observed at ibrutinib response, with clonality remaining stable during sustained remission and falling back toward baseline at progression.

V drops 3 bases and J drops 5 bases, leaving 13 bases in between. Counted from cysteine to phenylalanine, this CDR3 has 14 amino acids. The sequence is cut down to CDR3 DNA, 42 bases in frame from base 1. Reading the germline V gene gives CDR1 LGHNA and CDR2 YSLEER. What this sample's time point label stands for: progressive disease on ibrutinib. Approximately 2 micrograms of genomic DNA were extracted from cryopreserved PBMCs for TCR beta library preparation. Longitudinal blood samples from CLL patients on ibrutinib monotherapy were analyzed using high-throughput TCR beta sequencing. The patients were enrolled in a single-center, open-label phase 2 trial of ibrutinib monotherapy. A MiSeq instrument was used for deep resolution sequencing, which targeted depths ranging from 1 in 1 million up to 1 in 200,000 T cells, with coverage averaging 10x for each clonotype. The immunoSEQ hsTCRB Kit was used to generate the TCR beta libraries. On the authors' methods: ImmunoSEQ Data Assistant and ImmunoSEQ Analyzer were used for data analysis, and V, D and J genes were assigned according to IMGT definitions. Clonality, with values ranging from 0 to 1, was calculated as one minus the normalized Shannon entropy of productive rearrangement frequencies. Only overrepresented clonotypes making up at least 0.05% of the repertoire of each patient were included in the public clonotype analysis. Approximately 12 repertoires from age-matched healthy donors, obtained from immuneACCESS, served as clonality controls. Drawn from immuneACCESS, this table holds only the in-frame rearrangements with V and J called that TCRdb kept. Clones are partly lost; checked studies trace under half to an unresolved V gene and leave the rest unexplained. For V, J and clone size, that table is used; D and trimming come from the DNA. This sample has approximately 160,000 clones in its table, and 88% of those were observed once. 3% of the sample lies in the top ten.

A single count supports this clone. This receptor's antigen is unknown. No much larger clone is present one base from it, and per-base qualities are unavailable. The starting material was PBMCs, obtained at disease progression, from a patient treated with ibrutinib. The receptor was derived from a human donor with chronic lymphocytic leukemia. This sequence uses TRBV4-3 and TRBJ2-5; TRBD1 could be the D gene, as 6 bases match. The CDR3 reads CASSQGHFGETQYF. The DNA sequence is TGCGCCAGCAGCCAGGGACACTTTGGGGAGACCCAGTACTTC.